The source of this T cell receptor (beta chain) is a study of cytomegalovirus exposure and HLA in healthy donors. Trimming stripped 3 bases from V and 6 bases from J, with 6 bases between. Germline CDR1 and CDR2: SGHVS and FNYEAQ. The CDR3 totals 11 residues. The repertoire was sequenced with immunoSEQ multiplex PCR; TCRdb's copy has only in-frame clones and lacks some. The data show some 65,000 clones, 95% to 97% seen once. This receptor was obtained from a man aged 18 to 35 in good health and CMV-seronegative. The rearrangement uses TRBV7-6 and TRBJ2-7; D ambiguous. The sample was PBMCs. CDR3 protein: CASSFTAEQYF. In DNA form, the CDR3 reads TGTGCCAGCAGCTTTACTGCCGAGCAGTACTTC.